This entry features one T cell receptor (beta chain) sequence. The sample is drawn from a study of blood T cell repertoires in COVID-19. About the study: T cells, B-cell-depleted T cells, or PBMCs provided the cDNA or gDNA that served as material.

With 0 bases removed from V and 12 bases from J, the gap between germline ends came to 9 bases. This CDR3 has 12 amino acids. Germline-derived CDR1 and CDR2 are SGHAT and FQNNGV. Here immunoSEQ multiplex PCR was the method, and the copy in TCRdb shows in-frame clones only, minus some. This table has approximately 270,000 clones, around 89% appearing once. The chain couples TRBV11-2 to TRBJ2-1; the D gene is possibly TRBD1 (5 bases). This receptor was obtained from a man aged 25 to 40 with acute or convalescent COVID-19. The sequenced sample consisted of peripheral blood. This CDR3 is CASSLEPQGQFF. The CDR3 nucleotides are TGTGCCAGCAGCTTAGAGCCCCAGGGGCAGTTCTTC. The whole variable domain, filled in from reference TRBV11-2 and TRBJ2-1, reads EAGVAQSPRYKIIEKRQSVAFWCNPISGHATLYWYQQILGQGPKLLIQFQNNGVVDDSQLPKDRFSAERLKGVDSTLKIQPAKLEDSAVYLCASSLEPQGQFFGPGTRLTVL.